This T cell receptor (beta chain) was profiled in a study of shared clonotypes between healthy human individuals. CDR1 is PRHDT and CDR2 is FYEKMQ in the germline V gene (reference sequence). J was trimmed by 7 bases and V by 3 bases; bases with no gene match: 5. The CDR3 has 13 amino acids. Sequenced by immunoSEQ multiplex PCR; TCRdb stores in-frame clones only, minus some. The repertoire holds about 1.1 million clones, with more than 75% as singletons. Sequenced sample: memory CD4+ T cells from PBMCs. Indicated subset: CD45RA-negative fraction. The chain uses TRBV13 and TRBJ1-2; TRBD1 matches at 7 bases. This receptor was taken from a man aged 18-30 years in good health. Some clones in this sample may be carry-over from other donors' samples. The CDR3 coding sequence is TGTGCCAGCAGCTTCGGCAGGGGGGCTGGCTACACCTTC. It yields the protein CASSFGRGAGYTF.